What follows are 2 T cell receptor beta chains derived from one specimen sequenced in a study of tumor-infiltrating lymphocytes in primary liver carcinoma. The researchers produced TCR beta cDNA from roughly 500 ng total RNA with a constant-region primer. Three nested multiplex PCR rounds, a slightly modified ARM-PCR method, built the TCR beta libraries. Running around 9 cycles apiece, the first two PCR rounds relied on TRBV1-TRBV30 forward primers together with a C-beta reverse primer. TCRdb independently ran MiXCR on the multiplex PCR reads; one entry per CDR3 protein. This table has roughly 22,000 distinct CDR3 sequences, approximately 80% appearing once. Without any cell sorting, roughly 17-31 mg of bulk tissue yielded co-extracted RNA and DNA. Source material: liver tumor tissue from sampling region 2. Indicated subset: tumor region T2, inferior pole. The receptor source for this set is a young woman with primary liver carcinoma and hepatitis B virus infection.

Note on this clonotype: The junction and the germline gene differ at one end; a read error may be behind it. The V gene is TRBV5-6, the J gene TRBJ1-1; unclear D gene. The germline V gene has CDR1 SGHDT and CDR2 YYEEEE. The CDR3 covers 12 residues. CDR3 bases: TGTGCCAGCGGACGTGAGGACCCTGAAGCTATCTTT. This sequence encodes CASGREDPEAIF.

This clonotype rates as medium-sized. V and J are TRBV5-6 and TRBJ1-1, with 9 nucleotides matching TRBD1. V was pared by 6 bases and J by 4 bases, with 13 bases of the junction left unmatched. CDR1 is SGHDT, CDR2 YYEEEE, per germline. The CDR3 runs to 16 residues. The CDR3 DNA reads as TGTGCCAGCACCCTCGGGACAGGGAAAGGAGGCACTGAAGCTTTCTTT. It yields the protein CASTLGTGKGGTEAFF. The whole variable domain, remainder taken from reference TRBV5-6 and TRBJ1-1, is DAGVTQSPTHLIKTRGQQVTLRCSPKSGHDTVSWYQQALGQGPQFIFQYYEEEERQRGNFPDRFSGHQFPNYSSELNVNALLLGDSALYLCASTLGTGKGGTEAFFGQGTRLTVV.